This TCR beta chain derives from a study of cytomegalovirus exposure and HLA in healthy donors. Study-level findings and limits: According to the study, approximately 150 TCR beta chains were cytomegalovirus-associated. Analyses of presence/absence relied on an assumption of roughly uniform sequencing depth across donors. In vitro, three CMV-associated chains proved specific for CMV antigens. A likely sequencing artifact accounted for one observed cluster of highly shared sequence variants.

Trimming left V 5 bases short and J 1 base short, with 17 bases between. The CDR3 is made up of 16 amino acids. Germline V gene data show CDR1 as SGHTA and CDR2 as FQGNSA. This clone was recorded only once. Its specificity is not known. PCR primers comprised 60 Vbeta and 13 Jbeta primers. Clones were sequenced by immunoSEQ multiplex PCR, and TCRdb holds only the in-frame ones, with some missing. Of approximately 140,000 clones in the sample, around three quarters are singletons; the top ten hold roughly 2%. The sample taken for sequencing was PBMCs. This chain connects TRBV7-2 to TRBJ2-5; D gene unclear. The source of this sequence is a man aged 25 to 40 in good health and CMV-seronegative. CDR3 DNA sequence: TGTGCCAGCAGCCCCCGTTCGAAGCGCTTCCAAGAGACCCAGTACTTC. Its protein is CASSPRSKRFQETQYF.